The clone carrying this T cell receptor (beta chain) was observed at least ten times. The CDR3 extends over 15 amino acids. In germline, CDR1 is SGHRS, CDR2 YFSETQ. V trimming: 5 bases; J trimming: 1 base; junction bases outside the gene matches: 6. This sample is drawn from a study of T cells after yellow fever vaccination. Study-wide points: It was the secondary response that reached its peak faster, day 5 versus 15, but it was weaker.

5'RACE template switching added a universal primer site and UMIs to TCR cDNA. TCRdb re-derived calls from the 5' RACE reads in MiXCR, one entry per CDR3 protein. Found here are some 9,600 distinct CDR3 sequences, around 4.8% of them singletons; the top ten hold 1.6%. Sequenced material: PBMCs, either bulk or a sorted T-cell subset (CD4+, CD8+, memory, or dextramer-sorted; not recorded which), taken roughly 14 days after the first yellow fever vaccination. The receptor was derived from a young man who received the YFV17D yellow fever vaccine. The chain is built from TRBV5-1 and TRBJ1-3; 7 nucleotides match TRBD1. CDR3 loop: CASRTGIQSGNTIYF. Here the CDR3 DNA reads TGCGCCAGCAGGACAGGGATTCAATCTGGAAACACCATATATTTT.